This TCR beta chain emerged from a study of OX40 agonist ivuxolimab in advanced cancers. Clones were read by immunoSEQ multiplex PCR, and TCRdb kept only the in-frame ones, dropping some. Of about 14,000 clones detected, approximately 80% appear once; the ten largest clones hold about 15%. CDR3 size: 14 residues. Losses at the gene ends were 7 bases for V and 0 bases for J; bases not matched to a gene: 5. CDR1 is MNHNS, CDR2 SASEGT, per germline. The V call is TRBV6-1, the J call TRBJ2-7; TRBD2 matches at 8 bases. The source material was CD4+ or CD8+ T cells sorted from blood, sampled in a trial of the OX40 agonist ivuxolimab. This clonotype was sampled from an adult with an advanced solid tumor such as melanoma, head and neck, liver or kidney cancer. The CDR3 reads CASKPGLGSYEQYF. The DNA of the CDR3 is TGTGCCAGCAAGCCGGGACTAGGCTCCTACGAGCAGTACTTC.